Here is one T cell receptor beta chain with its context. This clonotype was observed at least ten times. Its antigen remains unidentified. One base away there is no much larger clone; base qualities are not given. This sample stems from a study of identical twins (dated by TCRdb to about 2016). About the investigation overall: The study deep-sequenced TCR alpha and beta repertoires from monozygotic twins, unrelated adults of various ages and cord blood to test whether fetal clonotypes persist. To rule out contamination, the twin experiments were replicated at different times with different library preparation protocols. Beyond this particular receptor, the publication reports: In monozygotic twins, out-of-frame TCR alpha sharing was systematically underestimated by recombination models, although the models agreed with sharing between unrelated individuals. Compared with coincidental sharing between unrelated individuals, out-of-frame TCR alpha sequences shared between twins had an excess of sequences with low generation probability. Fewer insertions were carried by abundant cord blood beta clonotypes, a similar but weaker trend appeared in young adult naive repertoires, and no such trend appeared in memory repertoires. Zero-insertion analyses could be partly confounded by invariant T cells such as MAIT and iNKT, though diverse VJ usage argued against such confounding for most clonotypes. The excess sharing between twins in beta out-of-frame sequences was weaker because fewer shared sequences reduced the signal-to-noise ratio. Because the same donors could not be followed over many years, the conclusions depended on cross-sectional statistical analysis.

V and J lose 5 bases and 0 bases, and a span of 11 bases separates them. According to the germline V gene (reference sequence), CDR1 reads DFQATT and CDR2 reads SNEGSKA. The CDR3, from cysteine to phenylalanine, totals 14 residues. Only the CDR3 DNA is retained, 42 bases long and in frame from the first base. Libraries were made using 5' RACE. Sequencing instrument: Illumina HiSeq 2000. Template switching introduced a universal primer binding site; the final cDNA contained a unique molecular identifier, enabling accurate counting of TCR cDNA molecules. First-strand cDNA for TCR alpha and beta chains was synthesized from specific primers in the conserved constant-segment region. Each cDNA library was double barcoded, with a SMART-Mk sample barcode plus Illumina barcodes, to control for contamination. TruSeq adapter sequences and Illumina sample barcodes were added in two successive PCR steps. The Illumina HiSeq platform was used with custom primers to sequence TCR alpha and beta cDNA libraries. Under the source paper's analysis protocol: Raw reads were processed with MiGEC to extract unique molecular identifiers, and MiXCR was used to determine CDR3 positions. Recombination models were inferred per individual with the repgenHMM and IGoR tools using an EM algorithm. The analysis of shared clonotypes was done with the tcR package in R, with sharing normalized by the product of cloneset sizes. To study raw recombination without the effects of thymic and clonal selection, out-of-frame nonproductive sequences were analyzed. Clones were called with MiXCR by TCRdb after fastp trimmed the public reads at Q25, and only in-frame beta chains were retained. Each entry is one CDR3 protein sequence, shown with its most common DNA and genes. TCRdb, not the authors, supplied the V and J calls. The sample records some 500,000 distinct CDR3 sequences, roughly an eighth of which are singletons. The ten largest clones represent around 0.98% of the sample.

All donors were healthy Caucasians. The twin cohort comprised three pairs of female monozygotic twins, all aged roughly 18 to 30 years. CD4+ and CD8+ T cell populations were isolated with positive isolation kits from Invitrogen. Separately, the same data were catalogued under a study of yellow fever vaccine responses in identical twins. As the second paper documents: The authors reported that the T cell response to vaccination in identical twins appeared partly convergent and partly personalized. In the study, vaccine-responding T cell clones were precisely tracked in identical twins.

The chain is encoded by TRBV20-1 joined to TRBJ2-1, with no confident D gene call. The sequence was obtained from a woman between 18 and 29 years old in good health. Specimen: CD4+ T cells sorted from blood. The CDR3 region has the sequence CSARRVSSYNEQFF. The nucleotides read TGCAGTGCTCGTAGAGTAAGCTCCTACAATGAGCAGTTCTTC.